This T cell receptor beta chain is drawn from a study of long-term antiretroviral therapy in people with HIV. The CDR3 length is 15 residues. Between the trimmed V and J ends, which lost 2 bases and 5 bases, there was a span of 12 bases. Germline V gene lookup returns CDR1 MDHEN and CDR2 SYDVKM. Run at survey level, the immunoSEQ assay was version v3.0. Some clones are missing from TCRdb's copy, which holds only in-frame ones; the method was immunoSEQ multiplex PCR. The table lists around 30,000 clones, about 82% of them singletons, with almost 4.5% in the top ten. The material was unsorted PBMCs, obtained roughly 3.3 years after starting antiretroviral therapy. This sequence was found in a man in his late teens or twenties with HIV. This chain links TRBV28 with TRBJ2-2; a possible D gene is TRBD2 (6 bases). The CDR3 DNA reads as TGTGCCAGCAGTTTAAGTCGGGAGCGGACCGGGGAGCTGTTTTTT. It yields the protein CASSLSRERTGELFF.